This T cell receptor (beta chain) emerged from a study of blood T cells in healthy people across ages. With a J-beta primer mix and a sample-barcoded 5' primer, a second PCR ran roughly 7 to 11 cycles. TCRdb passed the 5' RACE reads through MiXCR, listing each CDR3 protein once. The top ten clones hold about 6.3% of a sample with over 1,300,000 distinct CDR3 sequences, roughly 60% of them seen once. The people who gave samples were healthy Caucasians from Russia, aged roughly 6 to 90. Germline V CDR1 and CDR2: MNHEY, SVGEGT. CDR3 length equals 13 residues. Trimming shortened V by 7 bases and J by 6 bases, and 15 bases separated the two germline ends.

This receptor was identified in a man younger than 30 in good health. What was sequenced was blood. The rearrangement links TRBV6-2 or TRBV6-3 to TRBJ1-2; D is undetermined. The CDR3 nucleotides read TGTGCCAGCACGAGCCGGGATTTCGATGGCTACACCTTC. This codes for CASTSRDFDGYTF.